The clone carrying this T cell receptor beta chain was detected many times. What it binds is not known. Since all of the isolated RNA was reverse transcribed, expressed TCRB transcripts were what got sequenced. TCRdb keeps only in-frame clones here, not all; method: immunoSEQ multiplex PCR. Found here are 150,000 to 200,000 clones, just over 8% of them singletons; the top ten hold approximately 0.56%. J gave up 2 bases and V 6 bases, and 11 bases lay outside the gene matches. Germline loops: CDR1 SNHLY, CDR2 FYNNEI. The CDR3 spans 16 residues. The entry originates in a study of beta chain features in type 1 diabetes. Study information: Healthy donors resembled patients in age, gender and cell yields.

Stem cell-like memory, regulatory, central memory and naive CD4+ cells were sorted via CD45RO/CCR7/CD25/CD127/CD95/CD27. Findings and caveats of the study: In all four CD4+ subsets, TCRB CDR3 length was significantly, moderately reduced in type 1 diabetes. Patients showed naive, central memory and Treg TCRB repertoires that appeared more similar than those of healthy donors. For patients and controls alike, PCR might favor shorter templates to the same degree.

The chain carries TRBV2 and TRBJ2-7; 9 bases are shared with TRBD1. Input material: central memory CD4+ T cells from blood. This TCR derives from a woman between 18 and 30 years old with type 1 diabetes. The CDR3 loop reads CASSPTTGGAAYEQYF. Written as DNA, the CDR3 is TGTGCCAGCAGCCCCACCACAGGGGGCGCGGCCTACGAGCAGTACTTC.